The rows below give T cell receptor beta chains drawn from one sample of a study of spatial heterogeneity in lung cancer. A single record per CDR3 protein comes from TCRdb applying MiXCR to the 5' RACE reads. The sample includes some 97,000 distinct CDR3 sequences, 4% to 4.5% of them seen just once. Material: lung tumor tissue, obtained at surgery. The receptors derive from a male donor with early-stage non-small cell lung cancer. Both conserved end residues are part of each CDR3. D genes are given only for firm matches. Expanded clones are given a class, and other clones once, few, many or no size at all.

V gene: TRBV7-9
D gene: -
clone size: few
J gene: TRBJ1-4
CDR3 DNA: TGTGCCAGCAGTCTTGGGTGGCAGCTAAATGAAAAACTGTTTTTT
CDR3 protein: CASSLGWQLNEKLFF

V gene: TRBV7-9
D gene: -
clone size: -
J gene: TRBJ2-7
CDR3 DNA: TGTGCCAGCAGCTTAGGTCTCCAGGACGAGCAGTACTTC
CDR3 protein: CASSLGLQDEQYF

V gene: TRBV3-1
D gene: TRBD1
clone size: -
J gene: TRBJ2-5
CDR3 DNA: TGTGCCAGCAGCCTAGCCGGGACAGGGGGCGTTATTTCTTTAGGGAAGACCCAGTACTTC
CDR3 protein: CASSLAGTGGVISLGKTQYF

V gene: TRBV5-4
D gene: -
clone size: -
J gene: TRBJ2-5
CDR3 DNA: TGTGCCAGCAGTCCACAGGGAGGTGTCCAAGAGACCCAGTACTTC
CDR3 protein: CASSPQGGVQETQYF

V gene: TRBV4-1
D gene: -
clone size: many
J gene: TRBJ2-3
CDR3 DNA: TGCGCCAGCAGCCAAGAGGCTTGGGGTCCGGTTACGCAGTATTTT
CDR3 protein: CASSQEAWGPVTQYF

V gene: TRBV29-1
D gene: -
clone size: many
J gene: TRBJ2-2
CDR3 DNA: TGCAGCTCTGAGAACAGCGGGGAGCTGTTTTTT
CDR3 protein: CSSENSGELFF

V gene: TRBV2
D gene: TRBD1
clone size: many
J gene: TRBJ1-5
CDR3 DNA: TGTGCCAGCAGTGATGACAGGGGCGGCAATCAGCCCCAGCATTTT
CDR3 protein: CASSDDRGGNQPQHF

V gene: TRBV3-1
D gene: -
clone size: many
J gene: TRBJ2-2
CDR3 DNA: TGTGCCAGCAGCCCTGCAGGGATAGGGGCCGGGGAGCTGTTTTTT
CDR3 protein: CASSPAGIGAGELFF

V gene: TRBV28
D gene: -
clone size: many
J gene: TRBJ2-2
CDR3 DNA: TGTGCCAGCACCATAACCTCAAACACCGGGGAGCTGTTTTTT
CDR3 protein: CASTITSNTGELFF

V gene: TRBV28
D gene: -
clone size: many
J gene: TRBJ2-7
CDR3 DNA: TGTGCCAGCAGTTTACAAGGGAGTACCTACGAGCAGTACTTC
CDR3 protein: CASSLQGSTYEQYF

V gene: TRBV20-1
D gene: -
clone size: many
J gene: TRBJ2-3
CDR3 DNA: TGCAGTGCTAGAGTGTTGCGGCTAATGCCCCAGTATTTT
CDR3 protein: CSARVLRLMPQYF

V gene: TRBV5-1
D gene: -
clone size: many
J gene: TRBJ1-1
CDR3 DNA: TGCGCCAGCAGCTTGCTAGAGGGAGACACTGAAGCTTTCTTT
CDR3 protein: CASSLLEGDTEAFF

V gene: TRBV4-1
D gene: -
clone size: many
J gene: TRBJ2-1
CDR3 DNA: TGCGCCAGCAGCCAAGCCGCCTCTTCTAGCAATGAGCAGTTCTTC
CDR3 protein: CASSQAASSSNEQFF

V gene: TRBV12-3/TRBV12-4
D gene: -
clone size: few
J gene: TRBJ2-3
CDR3 DNA: TGTGCCAGCAGACCCAACAGGAGGGCCACAGATACGCAGTATTTT
CDR3 protein: CASRPNRRATDTQYF

V gene: TRBV10-2
D gene: -
clone size: many
J gene: TRBJ1-5
CDR3 DNA: TGCGCCAGCAGCTCTCAGGGAAATCAGCCCCAGCATTTT
CDR3 protein: CASSSQGNQPQHF

V gene: TRBV20-1
D gene: -
clone size: many
J gene: TRBJ2-7
CDR3 DNA: TGCAGTGCTAGCCCATTACGCGGGACATTCTACGAGCAGTACTTC
CDR3 protein: CSASPLRGTFYEQYF

V gene: TRBV4-1
D gene: TRBD2
clone size: few
J gene: TRBJ2-7
CDR3 DNA: TGCGCCAGCAGCCGTGGGGAGGGCTACGAGCAGTACTTC
CDR3 protein: CASSRGEGYEQYF

V gene: TRBV29-1
D gene: -
clone size: few
J gene: TRBJ2-3
CDR3 DNA: TGCAGCGTTGAAGAGACCAACGGGGCAGATACGCAGTATTTT
CDR3 protein: CSVEETNGADTQYF

V gene: TRBV2
D gene: -
clone size: many
J gene: TRBJ1-5
CDR3 DNA: TGTGCCAGCAGTGAAGCCGGGACGGACAATCAGCCCCAGCATTTT
CDR3 protein: CASSEAGTDNQPQHF

V gene: TRBV29-1
D gene: -
clone size: many
J gene: TRBJ2-7
CDR3 DNA: TGCAGCGTTGAACAGGACTACGAGCAGTACTTC
CDR3 protein: CSVEQDYEQYF

V gene: TRBV27
D gene: TRBD1
clone size: many
J gene: TRBJ1-6
CDR3 DNA: TGTGCCAGCAGTCCCCTGACAGGGCTAGAGTCACCCCTCCACTTT
CDR3 protein: CASSPLTGLESPLHF

V gene: TRBV5-5
D gene: -
clone size: many
J gene: TRBJ2-3
CDR3 DNA: TGTGCCAGCAGCTTCGAGACAGTATTAGCTACGCAGTATTTT
CDR3 protein: CASSFETVLATQYF

V gene: TRBV5-1
D gene: -
clone size: many
J gene: TRBJ1-2
CDR3 DNA: TGCGCCAGCAGCTTGGGAACAGGTGGGGGATATGGCTACACCTTC
CDR3 protein: CASSLGTGGGYGYTF

V gene: TRBV27
D gene: TRBD1
clone size: many
J gene: TRBJ1-2
CDR3 DNA: TGTGCCAGCAGTGTCGGGACAGGGGGCGGCTATGGCTACACCTTC
CDR3 protein: CASSVGTGGGYGYTF

V gene: TRBV5-6
D gene: -
clone size: many
J gene: TRBJ2-7
CDR3 DNA: TGTGCCAGCAGCCGGCCCCTAAGGGGAACATACGAGCAGTACTTC
CDR3 protein: CASSRPLRGTYEQYF

V gene: TRBV28
D gene: -
clone size: -
J gene: TRBJ2-2
CDR3 DNA: TGTGCCACCGCCCCACAGACAGCGAACACCGGGGAGCTGTTTTTT
CDR3 protein: CATAPQTANTGELFF

V gene: TRBV28
D gene: -
clone size: -
J gene: TRBJ1-5
CDR3 DNA: TGTGCCAACAACGCTCCCGGGGTGAGGAATCAGCCCCAGCATTTT
CDR3 protein: CANNAPGVRNQPQHF

V gene: TRBV27
D gene: TRBD2
clone size: many
J gene: TRBJ2-5
CDR3 DNA: TGTGCCAGCAGTCAATCCGTGTCGACTAGCGGTCGGGGGACCCAGTACTTC
CDR3 protein: CASSQSVSTSGRGTQYF

V gene: TRBV3-1
D gene: -
clone size: many
J gene: TRBJ2-7
CDR3 DNA: TGTGCCAGCAGCCAAGATGGGGTGCAGTACTTC
CDR3 protein: CASSQDGVQYF

V gene: TRBV20-1
D gene: TRBD1
clone size: many
J gene: TRBJ1-6
CDR3 DNA: TGCAGTGCTAGAGAGGACAGGAATTCACCCCTCCACTTT
CDR3 protein: CSAREDRNSPLHF

V gene: TRBV4-1
D gene: TRBD2
clone size: many
J gene: TRBJ2-7
CDR3 DNA: TGCGCCAGCAGCCACCGGACTAGCTCCTACGAGCAGTACTTC
CDR3 protein: CASSHRTSSYEQYF

V gene: TRBV15
D gene: -
clone size: many
J gene: TRBJ1-2
CDR3 DNA: TGTGCCACCAGCAGAGATCTAGGGGCAGGACGCCGCTACACCTTC
CDR3 protein: CATSRDLGAGRRYTF

V gene: TRBV7-9
D gene: -
clone size: many
J gene: TRBJ2-3
CDR3 DNA: TGTGCCAGCACCTTTGGGACGGACGGCACAGATACGCAGTATTTT
CDR3 protein: CASTFGTDGTDTQYF

V gene: TRBV29-1
D gene: -
clone size: few
J gene: TRBJ2-5
CDR3 DNA: TGCAGCGTTGGCCGGAGGCAGAGGGAGACCCAGTACTTC
CDR3 protein: CSVGRRQRETQYF

V gene: TRBV5-6
D gene: -
clone size: many
J gene: TRBJ2-4
CDR3 DNA: TGTGCCAGCAGCTTGGCCCCTAAACGCCCGGGATCAGAACTAGCCAAAAACATTCAGTACTTC
CDR3 protein: CASSLAPKRPGSELAKNIQYF

V gene: TRBV12-3/TRBV12-4
D gene: -
clone size: many
J gene: TRBJ1-1
CDR3 DNA: TGTGCCAGCAGTTTAGGATCAGGGCTGGGGACTGAAGCTTTCTTT
CDR3 protein: CASSLGSGLGTEAFF

V gene: TRBV10-3
D gene: -
clone size: few
J gene: TRBJ1-2
CDR3 DNA: TGTGCCATCAGGGAGAGACAGAGCGCGGTCGGATATGGCTACACCTTC
CDR3 protein: CAIRERQSAVGYGYTF

V gene: TRBV5-4
D gene: TRBD2
clone size: many
J gene: TRBJ2-1
CDR3 DNA: TGTGCCAGCAGCTTGGATGGCGGGAGCTTGTCCAATGAGCAGTTCTTC
CDR3 protein: CASSLDGGSLSNEQFF

V gene: TRBV6-1
D gene: -
clone size: many
J gene: TRBJ2-7
CDR3 DNA: TGTGCCAGCAATCTACTAGTCGGGACTCCTCTCGAGCAGTACTTC
CDR3 protein: CASNLLVGTPLEQYF

V gene: TRBV15
D gene: -
clone size: many
J gene: TRBJ1-1
CDR3 DNA: TGTGCCACCAGCAGCGAGGGAGTTTCGAAAGCTTTCTTT
CDR3 protein: CATSSEGVSKAFF

V gene: TRBV20-1
D gene: -
clone size: -
J gene: TRBJ2-1
CDR3 DNA: TGCAGTGCCAAGCTTAGCTCCTACAATGAGCAGTTCTTC
CDR3 protein: CSAKLSSYNEQFF

V gene: TRBV4-1
D gene: -
clone size: many
J gene: TRBJ1-5
CDR3 DNA: TGCGCCAGCAGCCAAGGGAGGGGCAATCAGCCCCAGCATTTT
CDR3 protein: CASSQGRGNQPQHF

V gene: TRBV12-3/TRBV12-4
D gene: -
clone size: many
J gene: TRBJ1-2
CDR3 DNA: TGTGCCAGCAGTCCGCACAGTAACTATGGCTACACCTTC
CDR3 protein: CASSPHSNYGYTF

V gene: TRBV4-1
D gene: -
clone size: few
J gene: TRBJ2-5
CDR3 DNA: TGCGCCAGCAGCCACCCGAAAGAGACCCAGTACTTC
CDR3 protein: CASSHPKETQYF

V gene: TRBV28
D gene: TRBD2
clone size: -
J gene: TRBJ2-1
CDR3 DNA: TGTGCCAGCAGTTTTGGACTAGCGGTCAATGAGCAGTTCTTC
CDR3 protein: CASSFGLAVNEQFF

V gene: TRBV12-3/TRBV12-4
D gene: TRBD1
clone size: many
J gene: TRBJ1-5
CDR3 DNA: TGTGCCAGCAGTCCCGGGACAGGGAACAATCAGCCCCAGCATTTT
CDR3 protein: CASSPGTGNNQPQHF

V gene: TRBV28
D gene: -
clone size: many
J gene: TRBJ2-4
CDR3 DNA: TGTGCCAGCCAGGTTGGCAAAAACATTCAGTACTTC
CDR3 protein: CASQVGKNIQYF

V gene: TRBV20-1
D gene: TRBD1
clone size: few
J gene: TRBJ1-5
CDR3 DNA: TGCAGTGCTAGAGCCGGGACAGCTAGATATCAGCCCCAGCATTTT
CDR3 protein: CSARAGTARYQPQHF

V gene: TRBV6-6
D gene: -
clone size: many
J gene: TRBJ1-2
CDR3 DNA: TGTGCCAGCAGTTCGACCTGGACCGATAGGCCCCCCTATGGCTACACCTTC
CDR3 protein: CASSSTWTDRPPYGYTF

V gene: TRBV20-1
D gene: -
clone size: many
J gene: TRBJ2-3
CDR3 DNA: TGCAGTGCTAGAGATACAATTAGCGGAACCCGCACAGATACGCAGTATTTT
CDR3 protein: CSARDTISGTRTDTQYF

V gene: TRBV6-6
D gene: -
clone size: many
J gene: TRBJ1-2
CDR3 DNA: TGTGCCAGCAGTTACTCGACTTCCTCTGGCTATGGCTACACCTTC
CDR3 protein: CASSYSTSSGYGYTF

V gene: TRBV5-1
D gene: TRBD1
clone size: many
J gene: TRBJ2-2
CDR3 DNA: TGCGCCAGCAGGAGCTTTCCCGGGACAGATACCGGGGAGCTGTTTTTT
CDR3 protein: CASRSFPGTDTGELFF

V gene: TRBV28
D gene: TRBD1
clone size: many
J gene: TRBJ2-7
CDR3 DNA: TGTGCCAGCAGTTCCCCCACAGGGGGCTACGAGCAGTACTTC
CDR3 protein: CASSSPTGGYEQYF

V gene: TRBV4-1
D gene: TRBD1
clone size: many
J gene: TRBJ1-1
CDR3 DNA: TGCGCCAGCAGCCGTTACCTAGACAGGGGGAGCACTGAAGCTTTCTTT
CDR3 protein: CASSRYLDRGSTEAFF

V gene: TRBV3-1
D gene: -
clone size: many
J gene: TRBJ2-3
CDR3 DNA: TGTGCCAGCAGCCTCATGAAATACACAGATACGCAGTATTTT
CDR3 protein: CASSLMKYTDTQYF

V gene: TRBV24-1
D gene: TRBD1
clone size: many
J gene: TRBJ2-7
CDR3 DNA: TGTGCCACCAGCGTCGGACAGGGACCCTACGAGCAGTACTTC
CDR3 protein: CATSVGQGPYEQYF

V gene: TRBV20-1
D gene: TRBD2
clone size: many
J gene: TRBJ2-1
CDR3 DNA: TGCAGTGCTAGAAACAAGGGGCGGGAGGAGCAGTTCTTC
CDR3 protein: CSARNKGREEQFF

V gene: TRBV7-9
D gene: -
clone size: -
J gene: TRBJ2-2
CDR3 DNA: TGTGCCAGCAGGGAGACAGGGACTGGGGAGCTGTTTTTT
CDR3 protein: CASRETGTGELFF